This TCR beta chain was sequenced during a study of T cell repertoires in cytomegalovirus infection. The CDR3 is made up of 15 amino acids. The germline gives CDR1 MNHEY, CDR2 SMNVEV (reference sequence). V gave up 5 bases and J gave up 4 bases, with 14 bases separating them. Via MiXCR, TCRdb re-called the reads, giving one row per CDR3 protein. The sample holds about 37,000 distinct CDR3 sequences; just over 50% are singletons and the top ten take around 90%. As for this clonotype: Its specificity is unknown.

The J gene is TRBJ2-2, the V gene TRBV27; D remains unclear. The material sequenced was CD8+ T cells from cultured PBMCs, taken from culture after CMV antigen stimulation. The receptor's source is a human donor in good health (CMV status not recorded). Some clones in this sample may be carry-over from other donors' samples. CDR3 coding DNA: TGTGCCAGCAGTATTCTCCTCGGTGGCACCGGGGAGCTGTTTTTT. Translation: CASSILLGGTGELFF.